This TCR beta chain was observed in a study of neurological immune-mediated disorders (dated by TCRdb to about 2019). Background for the entire study: Peripheral blood TCR-beta repertoires from patients with HTLV-I-associated myelopathy (HAM/TSP), patients with multiple sclerosis, and healthy controls were compared in the study using UMI-based sequencing. Alongside PBMC samples, the set of some 98 TCR-beta libraries contained longitudinal samples, technical triplicates, and paired CD4+ and CD8+ T-cell subsets that had been sorted. Technical triplicate libraries were sequenced to precisely calculate the variability in frequency of each individual clone. Of the roughly 71 subjects in the cohort, some 15 were HAM/TSP patients, some 35 were multiple sclerosis patients, and some 20 were healthy controls.

General study outcomes and caveats: No identical CDR3 amino acid sequences were shared among expanded clones across subjects, suggesting private TCR-beta repertoires in all groups. TCR clonal expansion was highest in HAM/TSP patients and lowest in MS patients, with MS patients falling below even healthy controls.

This clonotype was picked up many times. Its antigen specificity is not known. Base-call qualities are not available, and no considerably larger clone is one nucleotide away. The meaning of the sample's time point label: technical triplicate 3. TCR libraries for sorted subsets were made from over 750,000 sorted CD4+ or CD8+ T cells. PBMCs were separated from peripheral blood using Ficoll-Hypaque density gradient centrifugation and then cryopreserved in liquid nitrogen. Paired sorted CD4+ and CD8+ subsets came from healthy controls, HAM/TSP patients and MS patients. cDNA was synthesized by template-switch 5'RACE using a primer with a 10-nucleotide random unique molecular identifier that tagged each TCR transcript. Each sequencing run produced over 190 million TCR-beta sequences covering 15-18 subjects. The RNeasy kit was used for extraction of total RNA. TCR-beta VDJ regions were amplified with primers for the TCR constant region and the 5'RACE anchor, using the KAPA Real-time Library Amplification kit. A first PCR added sample indexes and Illumina adaptors, and a second PCR then raised library yield. After Ampure bead purification, the TCR product of roughly 650 bp was size-selected on a 2% E-gel SizeSelection system. Library quality was checked on a Bioanalyzer, concentration was measured with Qubit, and libraries were quantified with the Kapa Library Quantification kit before pooling. Paired-end 2 x 150 bp sequencing of the libraries was performed on an Illumina HiSeq 2500. To increase sequence diversity, roughly 24-30% phiX was spiked into each library pool. In the paper's pipeline: Quality-filtered reads were processed with the UMI-based MiGEC pipeline, which removed over 85% of raw TCR sequences during error correction. VDJ genes were aligned to IMGT germline references, and each clonotype was defined by a unique CDR3 amino acid sequence together with V-J genes. Clonal expansion, Shannon diversity and CDR3 relatedness (CalcPairwiseDistances, ClusterSamples) were evaluated with VDJtools, and phylogenetic trees were built with CLCbio workbench. Clones with at least 8 unique UMIs were defined as expanded, with this threshold being based on coefficient-of-variation modelling across technical triplicates. The public reads were reprocessed in TCRdb via fastp at Q25 and MiXCR, keeping in-frame beta chains. For every CDR3 protein sequence, its rows merge into one entry that carries the most common genes and DNA. Here the V and J calls rest on TCRdb's processing, not on the authors' analysis. The sample yields some 30,000 distinct CDR3 sequences; around 17% were counted once. The biggest ten clones account for roughly 5% of the sample.

The CDR3 holds 15 amino acids from the cysteine to the phenylalanine. The read is trimmed to its CDR3 DNA, 45 bases read in frame from base 1. From V the trimming removes 3 bases and from J it removes 3 bases, while the gene matches leave 9 bases of the junction unaccounted for. Via the germline V gene, CDR1 is SGHRS and CDR2 YFSETQ. The sequence was obtained from a female donor with HTLV-1-associated myelopathy (HAM/TSP). The rearrangement combines TRBV5-1 with TRBJ2-7, with 7 middle bases fitting TRBD2. The sample taken for sequencing was CD4+ T cells from blood. The sequenced DNA is TGCGCCAGCAGCTACCAATCCGGGACTATCTACGAGCAGTACTTC. This gives the protein CASSYQSGTIYEQYF. Joined to the reference TRBV5-1 and TRBJ2-7 proteins, this CDR3 gives the full variable domain: KAGVTQTPRYLIKTRGQQVTLSCSPISGHRSVSWYQQTPGQGLQFLFEYFSETQRNKGNFPGRFSGRQFSNSRSEMNVSTLELGDSALYLCASSYQSGTIYEQYFGPGTRLTVT.